The entry that follows covers one T cell receptor (beta chain) sequence. No antigen is known for it. The source of the sample is a study of cytotoxic CD8 clonotypes in ibrutinib-treated CLL. Study summary: Patients attained roughly 25 partial and 2 complete responses; at median approximately 68 months, 14 remained remitted while 12 progressed. Sequenced samples delivered averages of around 260,000 productive templates and tens of thousands of productive rearrangements. Study-wide points: Clonality increased at ibrutinib response, then returned toward baseline at progression. Few clonotypes were public, and these shrank or held steady under treatment.

V dropped 5 bases and J dropped 5 bases, with 15 bases sitting between them. The germline V gene encodes CDR1 LNHDA and CDR2 SQIVND (reference sequence). CDR3 size: 14 residues. TCRdb's table, derived via immunoSEQ multiplex PCR, lists solely in-frame clones and lacks some. The table has 200,000 or so clones, 70% seen once. This sequence was found in a human donor with chronic lymphocytic leukemia. This chain joins TRBV19 and TRBJ2-5, with D hard to call. The sequencing used PBMCs, collected after 12 months of ibrutinib treatment. The CDR3 loop reads CASSERRFGETQYF. The CDR3, as DNA: TGTGCCAGTAGTGAAAGGAGATTTGGGGAGACCCAGTACTTC.